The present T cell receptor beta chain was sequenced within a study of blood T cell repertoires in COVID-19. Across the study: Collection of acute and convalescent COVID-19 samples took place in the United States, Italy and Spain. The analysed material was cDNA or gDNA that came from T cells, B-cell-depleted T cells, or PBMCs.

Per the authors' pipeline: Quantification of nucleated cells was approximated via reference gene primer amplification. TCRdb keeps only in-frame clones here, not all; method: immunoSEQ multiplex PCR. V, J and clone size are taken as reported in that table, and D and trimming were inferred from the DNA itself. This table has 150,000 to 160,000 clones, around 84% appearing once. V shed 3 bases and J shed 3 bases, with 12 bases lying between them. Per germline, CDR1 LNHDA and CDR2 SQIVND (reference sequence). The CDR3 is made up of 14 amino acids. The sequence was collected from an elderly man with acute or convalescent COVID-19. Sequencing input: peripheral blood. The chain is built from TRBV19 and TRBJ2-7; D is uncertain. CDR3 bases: TGTGCCAGTAGTATCACCGGGTCTCGCTACGAGCAGTACTTC. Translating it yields CASSITGSRYEQYF.